What follows describes a single T cell receptor beta chain. Using a J-beta primer mix together with a sample-barcoded 5' primer, a second PCR was run for about 6 to 12 cycles. In TCRdb, the 5' RACE reads were re-called with MiXCR into one record per CDR3 protein. The repertoire consists of more than 650,000 distinct CDR3 sequences, with 53% occurring once and the leading ten covering about 38%. The data are from a study of blood T cells in healthy people across ages. V was shortened by 2 bases and J by 5 bases, with 15 bases between the two germline ends. The V gene's germline CDR1 is SGHAT and CDR2 FQNNGV. The CDR3 sequence is 15 residues long. Drawing of peripheral blood yielded 7.5 to 10 milliliters from each donor.

The receptor was isolated from a man aged 80 or over in good health. Sequencing used blood. The chain recombines TRBV11-2 with TRBJ2-5, with D tentatively TRBD1 (6 bases). The CDR3 is CASSLHLGQGETQYF. DNA for the CDR3: TGTGCCAGCAGCTTACATCTCGGCCAGGGGGAGACCCAGTACTTC. Full variable domain (outside the CDR3, taken from reference TRBV11-2 and TRBJ2-5): EAGVAQSPRYKIIEKRQSVAFWCNPISGHATLYWYQQILGQGPKLLIQFQNNGVVDDSQLPKDRFSAERLKGVDSTLKIQPAKLEDSAVYLCASSLHLGQGETQYFGPGTRLLVL.